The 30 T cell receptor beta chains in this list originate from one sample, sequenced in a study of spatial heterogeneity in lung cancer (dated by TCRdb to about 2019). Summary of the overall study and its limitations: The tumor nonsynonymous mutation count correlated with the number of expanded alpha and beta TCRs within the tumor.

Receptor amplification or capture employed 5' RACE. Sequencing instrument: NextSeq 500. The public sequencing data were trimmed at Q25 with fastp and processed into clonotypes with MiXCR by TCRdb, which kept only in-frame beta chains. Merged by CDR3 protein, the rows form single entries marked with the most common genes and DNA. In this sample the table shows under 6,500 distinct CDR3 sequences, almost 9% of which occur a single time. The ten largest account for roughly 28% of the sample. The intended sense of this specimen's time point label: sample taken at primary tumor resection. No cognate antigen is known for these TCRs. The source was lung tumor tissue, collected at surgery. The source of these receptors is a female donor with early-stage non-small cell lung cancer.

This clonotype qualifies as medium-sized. CDR3 in DNA: TGTGCCAGCAGCCCTCTAGGACAGGGCTACGAGCAGTACTTC. As protein: CASSPLGQGYEQYF. This sequence joins TRBV7-6 and TRBJ2-7, with 8 positions matching TRBD1. Germline V gene sequence: CDR1 SGHVS, CDR2 FNYEAQ. The CDR3 runs 14 residues. J gave up 3 bases and V 5 bases, and 6 bases lay outside the gene matches.

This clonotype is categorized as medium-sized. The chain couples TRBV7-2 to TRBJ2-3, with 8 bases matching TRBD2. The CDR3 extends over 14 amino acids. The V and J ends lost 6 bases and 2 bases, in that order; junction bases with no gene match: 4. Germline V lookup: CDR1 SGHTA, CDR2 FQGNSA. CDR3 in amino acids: CASRAGGYTDTQYF. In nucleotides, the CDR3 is TGTGCCAGCAGGGCGGGAGGATACACAGATACGCAGTATTTT.

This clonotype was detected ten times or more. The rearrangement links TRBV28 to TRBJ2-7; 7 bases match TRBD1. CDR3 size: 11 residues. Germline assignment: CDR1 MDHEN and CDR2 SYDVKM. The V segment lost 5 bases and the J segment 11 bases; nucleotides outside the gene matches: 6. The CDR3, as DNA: TGTGCCAGCAGTGGACAGGAAACCAAGTACTTC. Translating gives CASSGQETKYF. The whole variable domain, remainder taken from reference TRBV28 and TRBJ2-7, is DVKVTQSSRYLVKRTGEKVFLECVQDMDHENMFWYRQDPGLGLRLIYFSYDVKMKEKGDIPEGYSVSREKKERFSLILESASTNQTSMYLCASSGQETKYFGPGTRLTVT.

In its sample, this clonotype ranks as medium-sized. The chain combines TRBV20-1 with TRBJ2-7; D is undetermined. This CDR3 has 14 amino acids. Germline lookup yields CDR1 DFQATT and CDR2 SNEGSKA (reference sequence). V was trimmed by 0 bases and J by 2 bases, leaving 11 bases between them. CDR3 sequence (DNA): TGCAGTGCTAGAGATCCGGCGCTTACCTACGAGCAGTACTTC. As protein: CSARDPALTYEQYF.

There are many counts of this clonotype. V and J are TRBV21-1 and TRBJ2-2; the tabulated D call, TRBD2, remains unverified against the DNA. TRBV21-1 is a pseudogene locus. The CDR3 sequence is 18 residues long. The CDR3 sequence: CASKVGLAANLDTGELFF. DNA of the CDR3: TGTGCCAGCAAAGTAGGACTCGCGGCGAATTTGGACACCGGGGAGCTGTTTTTT.

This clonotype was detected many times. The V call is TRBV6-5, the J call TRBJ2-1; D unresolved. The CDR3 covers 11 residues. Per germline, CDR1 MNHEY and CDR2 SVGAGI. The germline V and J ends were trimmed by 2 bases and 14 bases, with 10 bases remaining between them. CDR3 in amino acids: CASSYGVEKFF. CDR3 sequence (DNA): TGTGCCAGCAGTTACGGGGTGGAGAAGTTCTTC.

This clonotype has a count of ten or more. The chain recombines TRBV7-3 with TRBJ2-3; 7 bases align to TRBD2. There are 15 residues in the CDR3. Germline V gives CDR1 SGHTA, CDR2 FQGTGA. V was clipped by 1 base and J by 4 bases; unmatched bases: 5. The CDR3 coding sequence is TGTGCCAGCAGCTTAAACGGGAGGTACGCAGATACGCAGTATTTT. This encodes CASSLNGRYADTQYF.

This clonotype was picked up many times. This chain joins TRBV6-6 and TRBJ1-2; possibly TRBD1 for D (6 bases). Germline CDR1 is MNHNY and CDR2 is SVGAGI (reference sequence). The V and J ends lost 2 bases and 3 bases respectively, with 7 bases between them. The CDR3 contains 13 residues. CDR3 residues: CASSYGGDYGYTF. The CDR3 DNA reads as TGTGCCAGCAGTTACGGGGGCGACTATGGCTACACCTTC.

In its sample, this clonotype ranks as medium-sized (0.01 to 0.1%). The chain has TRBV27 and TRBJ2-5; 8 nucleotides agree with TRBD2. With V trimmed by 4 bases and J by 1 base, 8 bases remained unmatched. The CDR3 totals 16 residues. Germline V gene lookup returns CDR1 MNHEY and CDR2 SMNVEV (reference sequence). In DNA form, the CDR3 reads TGTGCCAGCAGTTCCTTGCGGGGGGAGATCCAAGAGACCCAGTACTTC. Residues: CASSSLRGEIQETQYF.

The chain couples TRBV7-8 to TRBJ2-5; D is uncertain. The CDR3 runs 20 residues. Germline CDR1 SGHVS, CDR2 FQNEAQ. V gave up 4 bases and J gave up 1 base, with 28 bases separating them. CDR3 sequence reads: CASSSTVFPNYGASQETQYF. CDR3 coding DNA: TGTGCCAGCAGCTCCACCGTTTTCCCCAACTACGGAGCGAGCCAAGAGACCCAGTACTTC.

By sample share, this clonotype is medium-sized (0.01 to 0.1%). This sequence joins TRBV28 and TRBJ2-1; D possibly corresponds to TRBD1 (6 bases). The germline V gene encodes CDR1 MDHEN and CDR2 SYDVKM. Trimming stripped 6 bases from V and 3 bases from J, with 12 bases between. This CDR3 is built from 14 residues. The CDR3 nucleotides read TGTGCCAGCAGAGCCGGGACAAACTACAATGAGCAGTTCTTC. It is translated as CASRAGTNYNEQFF. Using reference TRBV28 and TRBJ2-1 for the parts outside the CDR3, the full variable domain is DVKVTQSSRYLVKRTGEKVFLECVQDMDHENMFWYRQDPGLGLRLIYFSYDVKMKEKGDIPEGYSVSREKKERFSLILESASTNQTSMYLCASRAGTNYNEQFFGPGTRLTVL.

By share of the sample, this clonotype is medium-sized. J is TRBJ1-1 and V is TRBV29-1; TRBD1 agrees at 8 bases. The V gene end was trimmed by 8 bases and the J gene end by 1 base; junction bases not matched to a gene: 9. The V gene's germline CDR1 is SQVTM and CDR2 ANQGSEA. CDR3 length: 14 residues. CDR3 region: CSFRGRWENTEAFF. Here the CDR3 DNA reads TGCAGCTTCAGGGGGCGGTGGGAGAACACTGAAGCTTTCTTT.

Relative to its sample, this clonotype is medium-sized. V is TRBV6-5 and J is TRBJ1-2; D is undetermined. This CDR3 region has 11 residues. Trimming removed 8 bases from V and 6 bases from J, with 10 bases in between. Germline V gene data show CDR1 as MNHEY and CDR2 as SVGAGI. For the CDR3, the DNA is TGTGCCAGCCTCTCTAGTGATGGCTACACCTTC. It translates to CASLSSDGYTF.

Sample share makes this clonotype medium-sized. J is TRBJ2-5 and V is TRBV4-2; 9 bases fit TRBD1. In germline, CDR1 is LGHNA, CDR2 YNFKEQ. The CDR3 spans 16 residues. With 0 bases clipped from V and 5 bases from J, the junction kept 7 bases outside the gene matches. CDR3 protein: CASSQETGQGLETQYF. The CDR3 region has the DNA TGTGCCAGCAGCCAAGAAACCGGACAGGGGTTGGAGACCCAGTACTTC.

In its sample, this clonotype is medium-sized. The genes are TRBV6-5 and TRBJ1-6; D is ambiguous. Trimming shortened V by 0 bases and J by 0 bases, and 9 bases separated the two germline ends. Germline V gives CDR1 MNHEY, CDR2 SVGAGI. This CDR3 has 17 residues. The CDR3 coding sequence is TGTGCCAGCAGTTACTCGATTAGTGGCTCCTATAATTCACCCCTCCACTTT. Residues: CASSYSISGSYNSPLHF.

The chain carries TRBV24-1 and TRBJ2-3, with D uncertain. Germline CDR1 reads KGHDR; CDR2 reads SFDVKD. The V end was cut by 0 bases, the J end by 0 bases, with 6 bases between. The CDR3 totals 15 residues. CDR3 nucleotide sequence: TGTGCCACCAGTGATTTGCCCACTAGCACAGATACGCAGTATTTT. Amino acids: CATSDLPTSTDTQYF.

The CDR3 bases are TGCAGTGCTACGAAACAGGGGGAGGATGAGCAGTTCTTC. This codes for CSATKQGEDEQFF. The chain joins TRBV20-1 to TRBJ2-1; TRBD1 agrees at 8 bases. The CDR3 runs to 13 residues. Germline V gene data show CDR1 as DFQATT and CDR2 as SNEGSKA (reference sequence). Trimming at V came to 4 bases and at J to 8 bases, leaving 7 bases not matched to a gene.

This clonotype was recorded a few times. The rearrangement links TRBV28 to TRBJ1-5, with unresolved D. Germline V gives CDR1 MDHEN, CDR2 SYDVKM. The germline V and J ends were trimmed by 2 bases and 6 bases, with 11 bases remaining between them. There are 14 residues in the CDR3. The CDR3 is CASSLKGFRQPQHF. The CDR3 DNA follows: TGTGCCAGCAGTTTAAAAGGGTTTCGTCAGCCCCAGCATTTT.

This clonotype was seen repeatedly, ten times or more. The CDR3, as DNA: TGTGCCAGCCTACAGGGGGCCTCTGGCTACACCTTC. Protein sequence: CASLQGASGYTF. The chain is built from TRBV28 and TRBJ1-2; TRBD1 matches 9 bases. J was trimmed by 7 bases and V by 8 bases; bases with no gene match: 5. CDR1 is MDHEN and CDR2 is SYDVKM in the germline V gene. The CDR3 consists of 12 residues.

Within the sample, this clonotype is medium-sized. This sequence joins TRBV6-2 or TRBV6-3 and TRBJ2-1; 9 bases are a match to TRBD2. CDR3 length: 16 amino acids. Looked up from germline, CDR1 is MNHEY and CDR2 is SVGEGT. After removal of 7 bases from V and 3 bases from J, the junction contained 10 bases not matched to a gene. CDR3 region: CASTPGVAGDYNEQFF. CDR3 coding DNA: TGTGCCAGCACCCCGGGGGTAGCGGGAGACTACAATGAGCAGTTCTTC.

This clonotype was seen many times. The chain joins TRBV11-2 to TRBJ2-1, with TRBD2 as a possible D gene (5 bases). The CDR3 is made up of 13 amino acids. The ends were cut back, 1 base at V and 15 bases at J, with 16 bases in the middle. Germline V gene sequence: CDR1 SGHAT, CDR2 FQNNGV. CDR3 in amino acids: CASSLVSEGDLFF. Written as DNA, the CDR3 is TGTGCCAGCAGCTTAGTCTCTGAGGGAGATCTGTTCTTC. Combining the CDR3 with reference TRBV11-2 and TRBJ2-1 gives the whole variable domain EAGVAQSPRYKIIEKRQSVAFWCNPISGHATLYWYQQILGQGPKLLIQFQNNGVVDDSQLPKDRFSAERLKGVDSTLKIQPAKLEDSAVYLCASSLVSEGDLFFGPGTRLTVL.

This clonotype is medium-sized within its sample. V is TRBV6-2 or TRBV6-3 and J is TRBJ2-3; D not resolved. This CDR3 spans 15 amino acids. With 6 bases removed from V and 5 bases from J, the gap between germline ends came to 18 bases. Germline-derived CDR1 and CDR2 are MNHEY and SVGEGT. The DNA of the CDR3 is TGTGCCAGCAGCCCTCCCTCAGTTGGTGGAGATACGCAGTATTTT. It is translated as CASSPPSVGGDTQYF.

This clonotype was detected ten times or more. CDR3 amino acids: CASMDTGELFF. The CDR3 DNA sequence: TGCGCCAGCATGGACACCGGGGAGCTGTTTTTT. The J gene is TRBJ2-2, the V gene TRBV5-1; D not resolved. The CDR3 sequence is 11 residues long. Per germline, CDR1 SGHRS and CDR2 YFSETQ. V lost 6 bases and J lost 3, with 3 bases in between. Supplemented by reference TRBV5-1 and TRBJ2-2, the full variable domain reads KAGVTQTPRYLIKTRGQQVTLSCSPISGHRSVSWYQQTPGQGLQFLFEYFSETQRNKGNFPGRFSGRQFSNSRSEMNVSTLELGDSALYLCASMDTGELFFGEGSRLTVL.

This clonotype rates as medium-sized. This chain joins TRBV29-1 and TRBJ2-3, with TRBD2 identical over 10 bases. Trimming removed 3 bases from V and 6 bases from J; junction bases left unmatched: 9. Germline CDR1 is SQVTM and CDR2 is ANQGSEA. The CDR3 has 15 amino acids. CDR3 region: CSVEGSLAGADTQYF. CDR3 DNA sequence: TGCAGCGTTGAGGGCAGCCTAGCGGGAGCGGATACGCAGTATTTT.

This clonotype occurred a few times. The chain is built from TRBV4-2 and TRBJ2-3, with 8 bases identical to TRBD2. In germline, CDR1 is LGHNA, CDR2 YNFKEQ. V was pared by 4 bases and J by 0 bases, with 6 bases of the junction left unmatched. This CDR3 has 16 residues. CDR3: CASSPFTGGSTDTQYF. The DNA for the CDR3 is TGTGCCAGCAGCCCCTTTACGGGGGGGAGCACAGATACGCAGTATTTT.

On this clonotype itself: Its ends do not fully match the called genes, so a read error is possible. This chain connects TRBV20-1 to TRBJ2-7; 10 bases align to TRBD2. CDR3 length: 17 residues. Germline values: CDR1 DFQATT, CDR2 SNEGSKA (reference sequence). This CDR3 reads CSARDRRSGRSPYELYF. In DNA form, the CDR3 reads TGCAGTGCTAGAGATAGGCGTAGCGGGAGGTCCCCCTACGAGCTGTACTTC.

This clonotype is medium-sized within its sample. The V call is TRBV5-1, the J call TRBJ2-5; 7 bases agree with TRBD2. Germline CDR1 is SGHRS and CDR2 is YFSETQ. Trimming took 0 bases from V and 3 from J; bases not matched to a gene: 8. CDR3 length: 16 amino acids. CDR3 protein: CASSLAARGIEETQYF. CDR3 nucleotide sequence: TGCGCCAGCAGCTTGGCGGCGCGGGGGATAGAAGAGACCCAGTACTTC.

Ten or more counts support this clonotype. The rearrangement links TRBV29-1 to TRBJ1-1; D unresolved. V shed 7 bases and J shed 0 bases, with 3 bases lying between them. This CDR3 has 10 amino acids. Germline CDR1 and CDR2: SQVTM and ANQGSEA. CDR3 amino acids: CSGMNTEAFF. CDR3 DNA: TGCAGCGGTATGAACACTGAAGCTTTCTTT. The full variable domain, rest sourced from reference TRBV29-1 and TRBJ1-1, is SAVISQKPSRDICQRGTSLTIQCQVDSQVTMMFWYRQQPGQSLTLIATANQGSEATYESGFVIDKFPISRPNLTFSTLTVSNMSPEDSSIYLCSGMNTEAFFGQGTRLTVV.

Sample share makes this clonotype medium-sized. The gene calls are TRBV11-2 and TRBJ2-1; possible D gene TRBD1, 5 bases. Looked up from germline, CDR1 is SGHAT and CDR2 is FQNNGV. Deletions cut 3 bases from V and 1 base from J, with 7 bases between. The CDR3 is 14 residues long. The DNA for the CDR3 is TGTGCCAGCAGCTTCCAGGGTTCCTACAATGAGCAGTTCTTC. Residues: CASSFQGSYNEQFF.

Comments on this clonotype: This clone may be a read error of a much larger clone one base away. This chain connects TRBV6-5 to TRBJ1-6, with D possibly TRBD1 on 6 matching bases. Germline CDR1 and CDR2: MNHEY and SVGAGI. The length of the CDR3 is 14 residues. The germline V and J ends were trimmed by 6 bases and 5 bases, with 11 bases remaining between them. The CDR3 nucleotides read TGTGCCAGCAGGCCGGGACACCATAATTCACCCCTCCACTTT. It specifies CASRPGHHNSPLHF.